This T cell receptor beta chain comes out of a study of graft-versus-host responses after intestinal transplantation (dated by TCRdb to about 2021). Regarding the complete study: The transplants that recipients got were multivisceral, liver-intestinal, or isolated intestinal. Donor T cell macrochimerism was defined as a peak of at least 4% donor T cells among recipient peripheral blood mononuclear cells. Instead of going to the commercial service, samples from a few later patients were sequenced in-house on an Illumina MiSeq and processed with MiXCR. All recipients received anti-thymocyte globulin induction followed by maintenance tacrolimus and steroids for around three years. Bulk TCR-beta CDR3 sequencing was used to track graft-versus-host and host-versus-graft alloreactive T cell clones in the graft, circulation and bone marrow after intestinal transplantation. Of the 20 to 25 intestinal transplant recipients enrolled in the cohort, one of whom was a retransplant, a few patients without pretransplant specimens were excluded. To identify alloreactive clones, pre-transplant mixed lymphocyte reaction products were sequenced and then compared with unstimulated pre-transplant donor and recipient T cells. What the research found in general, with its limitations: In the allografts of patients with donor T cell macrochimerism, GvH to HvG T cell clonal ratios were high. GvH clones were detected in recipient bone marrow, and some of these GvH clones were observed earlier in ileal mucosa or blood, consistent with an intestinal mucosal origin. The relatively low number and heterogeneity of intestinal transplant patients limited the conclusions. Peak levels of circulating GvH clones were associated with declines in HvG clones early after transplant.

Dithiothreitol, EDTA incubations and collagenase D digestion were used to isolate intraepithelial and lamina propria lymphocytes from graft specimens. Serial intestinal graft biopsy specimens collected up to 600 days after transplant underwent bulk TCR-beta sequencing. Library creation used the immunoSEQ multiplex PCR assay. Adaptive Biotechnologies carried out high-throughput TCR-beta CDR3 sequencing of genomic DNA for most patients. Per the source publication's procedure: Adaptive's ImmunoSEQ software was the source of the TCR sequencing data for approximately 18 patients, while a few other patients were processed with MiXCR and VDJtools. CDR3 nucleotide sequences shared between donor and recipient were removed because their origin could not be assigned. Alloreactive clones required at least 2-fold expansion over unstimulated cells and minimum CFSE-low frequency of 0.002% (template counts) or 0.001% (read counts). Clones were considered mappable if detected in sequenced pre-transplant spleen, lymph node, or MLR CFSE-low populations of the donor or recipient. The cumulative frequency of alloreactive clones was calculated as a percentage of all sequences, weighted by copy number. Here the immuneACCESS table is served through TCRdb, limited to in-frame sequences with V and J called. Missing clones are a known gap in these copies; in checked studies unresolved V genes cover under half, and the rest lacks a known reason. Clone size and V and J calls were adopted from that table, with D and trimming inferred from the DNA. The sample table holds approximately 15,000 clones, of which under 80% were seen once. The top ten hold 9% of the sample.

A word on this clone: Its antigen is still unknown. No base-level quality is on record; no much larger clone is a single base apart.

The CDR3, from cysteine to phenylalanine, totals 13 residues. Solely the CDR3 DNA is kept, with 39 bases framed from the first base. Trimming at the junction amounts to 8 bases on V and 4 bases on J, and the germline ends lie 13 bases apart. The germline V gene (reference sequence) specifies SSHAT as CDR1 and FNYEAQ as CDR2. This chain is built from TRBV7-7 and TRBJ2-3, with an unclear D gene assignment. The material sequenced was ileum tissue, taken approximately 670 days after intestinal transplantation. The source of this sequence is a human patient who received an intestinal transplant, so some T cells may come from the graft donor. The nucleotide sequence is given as TGTGCCAGCGCCTTAGGAACTTCAGATACGCAGTATTTT. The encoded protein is CASALGTSDTQYF.